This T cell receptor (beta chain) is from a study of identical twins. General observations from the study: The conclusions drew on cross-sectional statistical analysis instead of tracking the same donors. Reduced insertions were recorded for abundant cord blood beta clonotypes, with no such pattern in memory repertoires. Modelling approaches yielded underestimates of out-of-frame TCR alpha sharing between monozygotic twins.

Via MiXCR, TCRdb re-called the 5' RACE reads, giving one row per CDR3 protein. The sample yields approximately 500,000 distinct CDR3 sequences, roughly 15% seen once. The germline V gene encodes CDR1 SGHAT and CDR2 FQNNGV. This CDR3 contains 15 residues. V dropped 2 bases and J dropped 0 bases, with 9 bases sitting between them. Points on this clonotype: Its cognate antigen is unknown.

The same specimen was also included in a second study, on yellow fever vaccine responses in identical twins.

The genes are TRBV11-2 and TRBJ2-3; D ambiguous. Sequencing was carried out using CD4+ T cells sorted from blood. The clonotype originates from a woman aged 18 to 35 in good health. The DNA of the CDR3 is TGTGCCAGCAGCTTACGACGGCCCAGCACAGATACGCAGTATTTT. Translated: CASSLRRPSTDTQYF. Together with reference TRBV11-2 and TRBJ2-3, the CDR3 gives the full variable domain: EAGVAQSPRYKIIEKRQSVAFWCNPISGHATLYWYQQILGQGPKLLIQFQNNGVVDDSQLPKDRFSAERLKGVDSTLKIQPAKLEDSAVYLCASSLRRPSTDTQYFGPGTRLTVL.